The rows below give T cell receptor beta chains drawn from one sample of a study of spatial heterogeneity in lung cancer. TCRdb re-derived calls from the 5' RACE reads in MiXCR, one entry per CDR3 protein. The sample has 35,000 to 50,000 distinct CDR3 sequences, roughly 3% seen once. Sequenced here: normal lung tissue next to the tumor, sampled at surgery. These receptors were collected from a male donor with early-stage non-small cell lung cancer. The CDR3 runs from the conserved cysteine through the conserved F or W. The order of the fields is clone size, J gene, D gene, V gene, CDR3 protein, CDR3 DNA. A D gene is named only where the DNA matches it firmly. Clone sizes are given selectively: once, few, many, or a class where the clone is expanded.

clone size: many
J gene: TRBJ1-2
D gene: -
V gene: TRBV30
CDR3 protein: CAWTRFGSIGQIYGYTF
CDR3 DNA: TGTGCCTGGACCCGCTTCGGCTCGATCGGACAGATCTATGGCTACACCTTC

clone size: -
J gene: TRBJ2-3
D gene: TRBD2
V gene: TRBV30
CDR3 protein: CAWSSGGTDTQYF
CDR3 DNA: TGTGCCTGGAGTTCGGGGGGGACAGATACGCAGTATTTT

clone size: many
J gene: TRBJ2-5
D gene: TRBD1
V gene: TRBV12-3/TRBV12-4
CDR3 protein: CASSPGQGVETQYF
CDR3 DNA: TGTGCCAGCAGCCCGGGACAGGGAGTCGAGACCCAGTACTTC

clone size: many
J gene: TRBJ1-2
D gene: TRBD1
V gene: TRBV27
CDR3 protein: CASRPPGQGYGYTF
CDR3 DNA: TGTGCCAGCAGGCCCCCCGGACAGGGGTATGGCTACACCTTC

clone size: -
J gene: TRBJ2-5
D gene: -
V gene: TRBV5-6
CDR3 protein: CASSQVGQGVRAQYF
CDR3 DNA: TGTGCCAGCAGCCAGGTGGGACAAGGGGTTCGGGCCCAGTACTTC

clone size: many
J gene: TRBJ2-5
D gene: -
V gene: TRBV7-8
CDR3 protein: CASSLDQGMTQYF
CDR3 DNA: TGTGCCAGCAGCTTAGATCAGGGGATGACCCAGTACTTC

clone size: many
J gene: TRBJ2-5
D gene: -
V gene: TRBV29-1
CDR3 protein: CSVGNREQETQYF
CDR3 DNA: TGCAGCGTTGGAAACAGGGAACAAGAGACCCAGTACTTC

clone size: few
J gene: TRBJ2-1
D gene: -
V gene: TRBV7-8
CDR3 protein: CASSPTPSSYNEQFF
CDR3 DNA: TGTGCCAGCAGCCCTACCCCGAGCTCCTACAATGAGCAGTTCTTC

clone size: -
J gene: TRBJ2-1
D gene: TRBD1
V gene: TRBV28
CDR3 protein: CASRMTGYNEQFF
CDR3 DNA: TGTGCCAGCAGGATGACAGGGTACAATGAGCAGTTCTTC

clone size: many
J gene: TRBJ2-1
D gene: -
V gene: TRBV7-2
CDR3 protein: CASSSSLGESYAEQFF
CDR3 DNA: TGTGCCAGCAGCTCCAGTTTAGGGGAGTCCTACGCTGAGCAGTTCTTC

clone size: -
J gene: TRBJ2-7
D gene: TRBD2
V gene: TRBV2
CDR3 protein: CASSTLAGGVEQYF
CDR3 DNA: TGTGCCAGCAGTACCCTAGCGGGAGGGGTCGAGCAGTACTTC

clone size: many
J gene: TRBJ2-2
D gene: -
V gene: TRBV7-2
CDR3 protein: CASSLVFMGGIGYGELFF
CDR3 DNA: TGTGCCAGCAGCTTAGTCTTTATGGGCGGGATTGGATACGGGGAGCTGTTTTTT

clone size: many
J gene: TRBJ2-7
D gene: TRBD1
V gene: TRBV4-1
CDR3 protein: CASSQGTGGFHEQYF
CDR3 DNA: TGCGCCAGCAGCCAGGGGACAGGTGGTTTCCACGAGCAGTACTTC

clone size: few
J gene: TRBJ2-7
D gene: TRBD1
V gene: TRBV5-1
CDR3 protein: CASSFGGQGYEQYF
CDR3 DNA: TGCGCCAGCAGCTTTGGGGGACAGGGCTACGAGCAGTACTTC

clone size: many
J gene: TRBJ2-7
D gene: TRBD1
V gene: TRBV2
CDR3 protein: CASSASGQGDYEQYF
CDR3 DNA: TGTGCCAGCAGTGCTAGTGGGCAGGGGGATTACGAGCAGTACTTC

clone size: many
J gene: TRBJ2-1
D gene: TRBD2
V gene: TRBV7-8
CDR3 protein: CASTFYRQTAGSSGGHEQFF
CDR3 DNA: TGTGCCAGCACCTTCTATCGGCAAACCGCTGGGTCTAGCGGGGGTCATGAGCAGTTCTTC

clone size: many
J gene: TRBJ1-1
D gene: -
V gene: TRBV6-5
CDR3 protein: CASSGHLGAFF
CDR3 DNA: TGTGCCAGCAGTGGACACTTAGGGGCTTTCTTT

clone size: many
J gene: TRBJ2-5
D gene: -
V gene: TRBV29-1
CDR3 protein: CSVSAVRGETQYF
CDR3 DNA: TGCAGCGTTTCGGCGGTGCGGGGAGAGACCCAGTACTTC

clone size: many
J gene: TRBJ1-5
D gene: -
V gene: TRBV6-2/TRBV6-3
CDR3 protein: CASSLNSQVRVFQPQHF
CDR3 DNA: TGTGCCAGCAGTTTAAACTCACAGGTCCGAGTTTTCCAGCCCCAGCATTTT

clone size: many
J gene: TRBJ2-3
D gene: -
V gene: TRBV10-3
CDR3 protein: CAISEPNTDTQYF
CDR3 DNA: TGTGCCATCAGTGAGCCGAACACAGATACGCAGTATTTT

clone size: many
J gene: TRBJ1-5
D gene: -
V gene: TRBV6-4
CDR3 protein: CASSEGSNQPQHF
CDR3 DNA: TGTGCCAGCAGTGAAGGCAGCAATCAGCCCCAGCATTTT

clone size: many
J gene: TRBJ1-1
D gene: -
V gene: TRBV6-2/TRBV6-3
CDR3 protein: CASSLPQGYTEAFF
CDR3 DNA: TGTGCCAGCAGCCTACCCCAGGGTTACACTGAAGCTTTCTTT

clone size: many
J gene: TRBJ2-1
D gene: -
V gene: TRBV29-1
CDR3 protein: CSVEISRLYNEQFF
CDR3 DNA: TGCAGCGTTGAAATAAGTCGTTTGTACAATGAGCAGTTCTTC

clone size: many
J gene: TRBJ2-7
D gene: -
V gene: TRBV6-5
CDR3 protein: CASSSPREQYF
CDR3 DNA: TGTGCCAGCAGTTCACCCCGAGAGCAGTACTTC

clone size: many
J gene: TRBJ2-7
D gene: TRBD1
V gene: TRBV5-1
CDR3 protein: CASSLAGQGDKQYF
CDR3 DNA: TGCGCCAGCAGCTTGGCAGGACAGGGTGATAAGCAGTACTTC

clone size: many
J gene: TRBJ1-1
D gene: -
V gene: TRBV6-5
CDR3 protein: CASSWTVNTEAFF
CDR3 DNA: TGTGCCAGCAGTTGGACAGTGAACACTGAAGCTTTCTTT

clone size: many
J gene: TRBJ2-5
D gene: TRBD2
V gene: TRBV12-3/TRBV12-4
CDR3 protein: CASSSGASGKETQYF
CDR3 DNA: TGTGCCAGCAGTTCCGGGGCTAGCGGGAAAGAGACCCAGTACTTC

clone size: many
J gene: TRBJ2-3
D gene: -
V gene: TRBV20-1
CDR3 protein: CSARFPQGPYTQYF
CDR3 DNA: TGCAGTGCTAGGTTCCCCCAAGGACCCTATACGCAGTATTTT

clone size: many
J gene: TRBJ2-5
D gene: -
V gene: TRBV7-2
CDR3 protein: CASNIPPETQYF
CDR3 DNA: TGTGCCAGCAATATACCCCCAGAGACCCAGTACTTC

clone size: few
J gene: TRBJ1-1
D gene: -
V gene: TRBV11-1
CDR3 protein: CASSLSTEAFF
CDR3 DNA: TGTGCCAGCAGCTTATCTACTGAAGCTTTCTTT

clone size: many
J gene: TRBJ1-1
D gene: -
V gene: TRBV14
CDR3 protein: CASSHGSPNTEAFF
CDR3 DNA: TGTGCCAGCAGCCACGGGAGCCCGAACACTGAAGCTTTCTTT

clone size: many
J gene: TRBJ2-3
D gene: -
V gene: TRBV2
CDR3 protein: CASRLPSLTERLNTQYF
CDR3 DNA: TGTGCCAGCAGGCTACCCTCTTTGACGGAGCGGTTGAATACGCAGTATTTT

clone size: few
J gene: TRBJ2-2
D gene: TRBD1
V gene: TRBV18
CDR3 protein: CASSPWDRLNTGELFF
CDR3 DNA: TGTGCCAGCTCACCGTGGGACAGGCTGAACACCGGGGAGCTGTTTTTT

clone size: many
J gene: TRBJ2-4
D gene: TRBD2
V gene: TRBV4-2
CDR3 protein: CASSQEERAGGIQYF
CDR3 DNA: TGTGCCAGCAGCCAAGAAGAGCGAGCGGGGGGCATTCAGTACTTC

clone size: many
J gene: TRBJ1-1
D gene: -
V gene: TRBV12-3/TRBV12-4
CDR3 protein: CASSFNGNTEAFF
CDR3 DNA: TGTGCCAGCAGTTTTAACGGGAACACTGAAGCTTTCTTT

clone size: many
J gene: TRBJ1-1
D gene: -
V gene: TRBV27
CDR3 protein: CASSLPGGTEAFF
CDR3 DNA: TGTGCCAGCAGTTTACCAGGTGGAACTGAAGCTTTCTTT

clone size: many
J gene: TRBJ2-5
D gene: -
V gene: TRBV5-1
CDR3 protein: CASSFQAQETQYF
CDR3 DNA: TGCGCCAGCAGCTTCCAGGCCCAAGAGACCCAGTACTTC

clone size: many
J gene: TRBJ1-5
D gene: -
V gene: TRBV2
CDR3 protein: CASSGGTKNQPQHF
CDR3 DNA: TGTGCCAGCAGTGGCGGGACAAAGAATCAGCCCCAGCATTTT

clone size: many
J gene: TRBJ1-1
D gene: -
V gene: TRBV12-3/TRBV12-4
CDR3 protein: CASSLVGNTEAFF
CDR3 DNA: TGTGCCAGCAGTTTAGTGGGGAACACTGAAGCTTTCTTT

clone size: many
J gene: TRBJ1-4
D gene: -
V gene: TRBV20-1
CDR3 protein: CSAREGAATNEKLFF
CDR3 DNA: TGCAGTGCTAGAGAGGGGGCTGCAACTAATGAAAAACTGTTTTTT

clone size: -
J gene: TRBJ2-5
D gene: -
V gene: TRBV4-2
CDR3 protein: CASSQDGTKTEETQYF
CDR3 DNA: TGTGCCAGCAGCCAAGACGGGACAAAGACAGAAGAGACCCAGTACTTC

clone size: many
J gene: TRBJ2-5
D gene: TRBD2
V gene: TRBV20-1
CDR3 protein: CSAKKRGAQETQYF
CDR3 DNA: TGCAGTGCTAAGAAGCGGGGGGCACAAGAGACCCAGTACTTC